In this sample, the clone carrying this T cell receptor (beta chain) turned up a few times. The target antigen is unknown. A multiplex PCR was run with 60 Vbeta primers and 13 Jbeta primers. Sequencing used immunoSEQ multiplex PCR; TCRdb keeps in-frame clones, though not all of them. The sample contains just over 65,000 clones, roughly 77% of which appear only once. These data come from a study of cytomegalovirus exposure and HLA in healthy donors. Study-wide results and caveats: With high specificity and sensitivity, the classifier reportedly diagnosed cytomegalovirus status. In a later analysis, CMV-associated beta chains were mostly HLA-associated, it appeared.

In germline, CDR1 is SNHLY, CDR2 FYNNEI. Trimming removed 8 bases from V and 2 bases from J, with 21 bases in between. CDR3 length: 16 residues. The TCR originated in a human donor in good health. Sequenced material: PBMCs. The rearrangement joins TRBV2 to TRBJ1-1; D is perhaps TRBD1 (6 bases). The CDR3 protein is CASSGARGVLNTEAFF. The CDR3 DNA reads TGTGCCAGCTCTGGGGCCAGGGGAGTATTAAACACTGAAGCTTTCTTT.